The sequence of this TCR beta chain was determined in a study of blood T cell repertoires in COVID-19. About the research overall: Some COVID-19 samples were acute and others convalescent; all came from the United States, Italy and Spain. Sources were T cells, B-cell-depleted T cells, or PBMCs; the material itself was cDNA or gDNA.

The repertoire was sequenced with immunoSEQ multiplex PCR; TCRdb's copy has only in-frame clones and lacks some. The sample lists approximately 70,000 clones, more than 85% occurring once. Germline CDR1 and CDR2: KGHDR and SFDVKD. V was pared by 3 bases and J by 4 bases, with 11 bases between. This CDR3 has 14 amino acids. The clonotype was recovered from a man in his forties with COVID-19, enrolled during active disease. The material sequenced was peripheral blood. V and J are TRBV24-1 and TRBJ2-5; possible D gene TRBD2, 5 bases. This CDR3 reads CATSDTSSGETQYF. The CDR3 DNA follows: TGTGCCACCAGTGATACTAGTTCGGGAGAGACCCAGTACTTC.